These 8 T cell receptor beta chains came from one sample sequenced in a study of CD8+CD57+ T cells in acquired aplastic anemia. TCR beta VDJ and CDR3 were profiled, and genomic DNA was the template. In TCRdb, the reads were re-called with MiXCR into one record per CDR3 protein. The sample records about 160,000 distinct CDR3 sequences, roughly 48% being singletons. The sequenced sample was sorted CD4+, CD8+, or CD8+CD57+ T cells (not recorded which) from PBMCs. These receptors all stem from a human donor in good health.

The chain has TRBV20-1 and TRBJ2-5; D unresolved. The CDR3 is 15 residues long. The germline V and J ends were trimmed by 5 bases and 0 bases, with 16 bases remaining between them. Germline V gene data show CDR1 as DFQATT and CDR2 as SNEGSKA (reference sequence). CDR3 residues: CSAQPEAAYQETQYF. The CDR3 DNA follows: TGCAGTGCTCAACCCGAGGCAGCGTACCAAGAGACCCAGTACTTC.

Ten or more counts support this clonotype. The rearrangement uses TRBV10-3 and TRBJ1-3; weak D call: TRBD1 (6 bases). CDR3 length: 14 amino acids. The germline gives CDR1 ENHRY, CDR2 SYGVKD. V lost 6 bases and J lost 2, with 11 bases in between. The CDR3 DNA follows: TGTGCCATCAGGTTCACAGGGACTGGAAACACCATATATTTT. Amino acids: CAIRFTGTGNTIYF.

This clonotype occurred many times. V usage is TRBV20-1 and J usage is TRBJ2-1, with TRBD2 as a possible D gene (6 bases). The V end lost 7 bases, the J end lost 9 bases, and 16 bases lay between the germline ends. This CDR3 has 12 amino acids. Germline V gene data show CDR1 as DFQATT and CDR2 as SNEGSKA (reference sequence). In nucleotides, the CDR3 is TGCAGTGGCAGGTCCGGGGGTAGTGAGCAGTTCTTC. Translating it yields CSGRSGGSEQFF.

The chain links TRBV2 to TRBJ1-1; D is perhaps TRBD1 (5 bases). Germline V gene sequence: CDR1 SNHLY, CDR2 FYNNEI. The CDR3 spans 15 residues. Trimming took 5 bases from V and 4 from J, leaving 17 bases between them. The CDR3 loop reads CASSSRTRSGTEAFF. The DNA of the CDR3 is TGTGCCAGCAGTTCGCGGACACGGTCGGGCACTGAAGCTTTCTTT. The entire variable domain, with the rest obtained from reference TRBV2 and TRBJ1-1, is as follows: EPEVTQTPSHQVTQMGQEVILRCVPISNHLYFYWYRQILGQKVEFLVSFYNNEISEKSEIFDDQFSVERPDGSNFTLKIRSTKLEDSAMYFCASSSRTRSGTEAFFGQGTRLTVV.

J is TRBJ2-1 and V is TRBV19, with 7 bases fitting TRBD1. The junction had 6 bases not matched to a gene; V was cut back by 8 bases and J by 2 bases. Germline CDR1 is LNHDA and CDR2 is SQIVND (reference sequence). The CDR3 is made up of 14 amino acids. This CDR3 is CASQDRAPYNEQFF. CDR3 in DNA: TGTGCCAGTCAAGACAGGGCTCCCTACAATGAGCAGTTCTTC.

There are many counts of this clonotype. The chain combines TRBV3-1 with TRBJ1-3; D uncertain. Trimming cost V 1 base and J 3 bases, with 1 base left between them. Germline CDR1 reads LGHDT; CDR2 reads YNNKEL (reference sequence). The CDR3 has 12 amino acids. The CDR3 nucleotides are TGTGCCAGCAGCCAAGGTGGAAACACCATATATTTT. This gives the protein CASSQGGNTIYF. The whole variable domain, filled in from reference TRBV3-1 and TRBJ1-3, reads DTAVSQTPKYLVTQMGNDKSIKCEQNLGHDTMYWYKQDSKKFLKIMFSYNNKELIINETVPNRFSPKSPDKAHLNLHINSLELGDSAVYFCASSQGGNTIYFGEGSWLTVV.

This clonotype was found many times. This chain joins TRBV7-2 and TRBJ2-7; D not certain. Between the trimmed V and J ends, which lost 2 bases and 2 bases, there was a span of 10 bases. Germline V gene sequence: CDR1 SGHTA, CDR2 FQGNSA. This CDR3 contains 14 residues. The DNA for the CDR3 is TGTGCCAGCAGCTTAAGTGGGCCCACCTACGAGCAGTACTTC. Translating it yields CASSLSGPTYEQYF.

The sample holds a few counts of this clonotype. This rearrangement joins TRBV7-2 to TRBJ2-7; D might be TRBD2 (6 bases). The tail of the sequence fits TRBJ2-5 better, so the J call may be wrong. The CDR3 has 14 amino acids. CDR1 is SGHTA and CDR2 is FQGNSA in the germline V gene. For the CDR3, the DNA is TGTGCCAGCAGCTTAGTCCCCGGGGGAGAGACCCAGTACTTC. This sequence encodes CASSLVPGGETQYF.